This T cell receptor beta chain came from a study of cytomegalovirus exposure and HLA in healthy donors. Study-level points and caveats: The investigators catalogued 164 TCR beta chains as cytomegalovirus-associated.

The table came from immunoSEQ multiplex PCR; TCRdb's copy has only in-frame clones and leaves some out. The top ten hold 5.5% to 7% of the sample, which has about 98,000 clones, about 90% seen once. On this clone itself: Its antigen is still unknown.

The CDR3 runs to 19 residues. V dropped 0 bases and J dropped 0; count of bases not matched to a gene: 7. Germline V gene lookup returns CDR1 MGHRA and CDR2 YSYEKL. Sequences were obtained from PBMCs. V and J are TRBV4-1 and TRBJ2-6; the match to TRBD1 covers 8 bases. This receptor was identified in a man between 18 and 35 years old in good health and CMV-seropositive. CDR3: CASSQDKAGGASGANVLTF. The CDR3 DNA follows: TGCGCCAGCAGCCAAGACAAGGCAGGGGGCGCCTCTGGGGCCAACGTCCTGACTTTC.